This T cell receptor beta chain was captured in a study of T-cell reconstitution after alpha-beta-depleted transplantation in children. Overall study findings and caveats: At one year after transplant, newly produced T cells mostly accounted for T-cell counts and diversity. About two months after transplant, alpha-beta T cells reportedly came from several hundred expanded graft clones.

CDR1 and CDR2 (germline): LGHDT, YNNKEL (reference sequence). The ends lost 3 bases at V and 5 bases at J; junction bases unmatched: 7. This CDR3 spans 15 amino acids. Researchers prepared the TCRbeta library using unique molecular identifiers, the study reports. One entry per CDR3 protein, called by TCRdb with MiXCR from the PCR reads. This table has hundreds of thousands of distinct CDR3 sequences, around 13% appearing once. Regarding this clonotype: Antigen: not known.

The chain links TRBV3-1 to TRBJ2-5; TRBD2 aligns across 9 bases. The TCR was taken from a male patient under 18 who had a stem cell transplant for acute myeloid leukemia, so the T cells may come from the graft donor. The specimen comprised PBMCs, mostly from graft donor cells, sampled 360 days after TCRalphabeta/CD19-depleted stem cell transplant. The DNA for the CDR3 is TGTGCCAGCAGCCACTGGCGGGAGGGCCGGGAGACCCAGTACTTC. Translated, it gives CASSHWREGRETQYF.